This T cell receptor beta chain was documented in a study of blood T cell repertoires in COVID-19. At the level of the study: The United States, Italy and Spain supplied acute and convalescent COVID-19 samples. T cells, B-cell-depleted T cells, or PBMCs supplied cDNA or gDNA.

CDR1 is LGHNA and CDR2 is YSLEER in the germline V gene. V lost 4 bases, J lost 4 bases, and 16 bases lay in between. CDR3 length: 15 residues. Per the original data handling: Nucleated cell number was recorded as an estimate derived from reference gene primer amplification. Method: immunoSEQ multiplex PCR; TCRdb's copy keeps in-frame clones and lacks some. That table supplies the V and J calls and clone size; D and trimming were determined from the DNA. The sample lists fewer than 250,000 clones; about 86% were seen once. The sequencing sample was made of peripheral blood. The TCR sequence derives from a woman in her seventies with acute or convalescent COVID-19. The chain couples TRBV4-3 to TRBJ1-2; no definite D call. The CDR3 spells CASSRDPEGIYGYTF. The DNA of the CDR3 is TGCGCCAGCAGCCGAGACCCCGAGGGAATCTATGGCTACACCTTC.